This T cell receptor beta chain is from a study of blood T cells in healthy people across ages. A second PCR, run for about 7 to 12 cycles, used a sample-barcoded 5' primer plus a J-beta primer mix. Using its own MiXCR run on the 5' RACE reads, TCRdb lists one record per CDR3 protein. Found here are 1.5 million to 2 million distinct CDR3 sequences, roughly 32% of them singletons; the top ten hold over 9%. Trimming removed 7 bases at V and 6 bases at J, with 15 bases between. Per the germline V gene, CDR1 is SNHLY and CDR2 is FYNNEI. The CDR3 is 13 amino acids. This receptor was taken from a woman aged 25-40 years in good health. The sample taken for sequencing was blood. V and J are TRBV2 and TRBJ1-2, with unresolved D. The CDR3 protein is CASNIRGEDGYTF. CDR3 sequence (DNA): TGTGCCAGCAACATCCGGGGAGAGGATGGCTACACCTTC.